This T cell receptor beta chain was sequenced during a study of cytomegalovirus exposure and HLA in healthy donors. This CDR3 is built from 15 residues. V was clipped by 1 base and J by 3 bases; unmatched bases: 3. CDR1 is SGHAT, CDR2 FQNNGV, per germline. PCR used 60 Vbeta primers and 13 Jbeta primers. Sequencing was performed with immunoSEQ multiplex PCR; in TCRdb, only in-frame clones are kept and a portion is missing. The sample lists tens of thousands of clones, 82% seen once, with 3% to 3.5% in the top ten. This clonotype originated in a man between 25 and 39 years old in good health and CMV-seropositive. The V and J genes are TRBV11-2 and TRBJ2-7; 10 positions match TRBD1. The specimen sequenced was PBMCs. CDR3 in amino acids: CASSLVGQGFYEQYF. CDR3 DNA: TGTGCCAGCAGCTTAGTGGGACAGGGGTTCTACGAGCAGTACTTC.